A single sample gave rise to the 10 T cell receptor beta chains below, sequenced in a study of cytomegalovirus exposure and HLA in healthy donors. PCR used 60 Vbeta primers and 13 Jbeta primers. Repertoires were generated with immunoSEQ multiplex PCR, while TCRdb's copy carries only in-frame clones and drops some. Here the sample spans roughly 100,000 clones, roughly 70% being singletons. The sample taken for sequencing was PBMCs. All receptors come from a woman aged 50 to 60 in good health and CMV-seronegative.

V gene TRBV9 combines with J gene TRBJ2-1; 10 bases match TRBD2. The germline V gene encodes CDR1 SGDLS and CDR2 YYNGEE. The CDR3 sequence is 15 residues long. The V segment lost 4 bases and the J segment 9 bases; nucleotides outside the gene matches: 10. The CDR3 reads CASSPVAGGGREQFF. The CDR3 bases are TGTGCCAGCAGCCCAGTAGCGGGAGGCGGTCGTGAGCAGTTCTTC.

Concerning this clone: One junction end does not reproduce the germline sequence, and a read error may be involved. In DNA, the CDR3 is TGCGCCAACAGCCCGGGACTAGCTAGATCCGCCAAAAACATTCAGTACTTC. This codes for CANSPGLARSAKNIQYF. J is TRBJ2-4 and V is TRBV4-1; 9 bases map to TRBD2. CDR3 length: 17 amino acids. Germline lookup yields CDR1 MGHRA and CDR2 YSYEKL.

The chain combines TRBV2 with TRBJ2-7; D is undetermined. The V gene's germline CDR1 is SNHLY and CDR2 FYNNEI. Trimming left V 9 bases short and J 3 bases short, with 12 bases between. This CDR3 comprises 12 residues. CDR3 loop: CASITEDYEQYF. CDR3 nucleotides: TGTGCCAGTATAACTGAAGACTACGAGCAGTACTTC.

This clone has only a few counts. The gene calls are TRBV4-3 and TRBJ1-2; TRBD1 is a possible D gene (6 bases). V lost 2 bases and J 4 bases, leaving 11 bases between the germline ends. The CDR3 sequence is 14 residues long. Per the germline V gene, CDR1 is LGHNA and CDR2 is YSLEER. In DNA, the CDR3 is TGCGCCAGCAGCCAATCGCGACAGGCCTATGGCTACACCTTC. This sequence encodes CASSQSRQAYGYTF.

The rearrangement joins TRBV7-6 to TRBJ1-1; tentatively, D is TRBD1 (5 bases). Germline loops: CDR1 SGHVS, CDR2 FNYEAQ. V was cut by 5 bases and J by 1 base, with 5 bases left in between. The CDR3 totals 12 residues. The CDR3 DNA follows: TGTGCCAGCAGCAGGGGGAACACTGAAGCTTTCTTT. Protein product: CASSRGNTEAFF.

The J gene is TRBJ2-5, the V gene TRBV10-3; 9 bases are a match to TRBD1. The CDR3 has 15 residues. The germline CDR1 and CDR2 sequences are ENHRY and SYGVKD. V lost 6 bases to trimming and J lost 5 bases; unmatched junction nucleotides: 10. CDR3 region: CAIRMTGGPGETQYF. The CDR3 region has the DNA TGTGCCATCAGGATGACAGGGGGTCCAGGGGAGACCCAGTACTTC.

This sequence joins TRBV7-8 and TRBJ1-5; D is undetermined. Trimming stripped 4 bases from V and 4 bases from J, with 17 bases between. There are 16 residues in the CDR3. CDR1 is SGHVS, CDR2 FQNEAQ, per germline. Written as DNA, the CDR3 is TGTGCCAGCAGCTCTTTAAACGGGGTGGGAAATCAGCCCCAGCATTTT. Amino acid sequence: CASSSLNGVGNQPQHF.

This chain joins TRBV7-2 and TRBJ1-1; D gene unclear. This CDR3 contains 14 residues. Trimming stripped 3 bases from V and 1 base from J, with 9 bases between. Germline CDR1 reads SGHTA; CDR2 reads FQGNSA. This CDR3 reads CASSFQHQNTEAFF. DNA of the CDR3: TGTGCCAGCAGCTTCCAACACCAGAACACTGAAGCTTTCTTT.

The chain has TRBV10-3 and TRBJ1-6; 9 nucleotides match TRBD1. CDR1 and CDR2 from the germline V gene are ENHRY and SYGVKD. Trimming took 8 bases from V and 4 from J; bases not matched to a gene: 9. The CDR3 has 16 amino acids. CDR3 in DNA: TGTGCCATCCACCCCGGGACAGGGAATTATAATTCACCCCTCCACTTT. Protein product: CAIHPGTGNYNSPLHF.

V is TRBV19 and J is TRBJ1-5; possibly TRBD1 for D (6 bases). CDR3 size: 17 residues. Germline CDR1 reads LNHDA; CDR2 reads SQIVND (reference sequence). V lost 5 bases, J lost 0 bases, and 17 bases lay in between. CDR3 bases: TGTGCCAGTAGTTCGAGGGGGAGGGTATATAGCAATCAGCCCCAGCATTTT. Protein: CASSSRGRVYSNQPQHF.